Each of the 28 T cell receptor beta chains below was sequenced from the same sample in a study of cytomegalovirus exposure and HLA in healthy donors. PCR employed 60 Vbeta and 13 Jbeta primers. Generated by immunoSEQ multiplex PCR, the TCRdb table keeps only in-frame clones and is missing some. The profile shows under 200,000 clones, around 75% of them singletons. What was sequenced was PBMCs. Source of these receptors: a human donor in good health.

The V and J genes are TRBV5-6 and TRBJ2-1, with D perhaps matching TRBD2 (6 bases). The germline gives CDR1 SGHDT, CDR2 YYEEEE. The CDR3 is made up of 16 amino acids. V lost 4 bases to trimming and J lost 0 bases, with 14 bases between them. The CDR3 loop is CASSRRGLTSYNEQFF. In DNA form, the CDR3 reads TGTGCCAGCAGCCGACGGGGACTCACCTCCTACAATGAGCAGTTCTTC.

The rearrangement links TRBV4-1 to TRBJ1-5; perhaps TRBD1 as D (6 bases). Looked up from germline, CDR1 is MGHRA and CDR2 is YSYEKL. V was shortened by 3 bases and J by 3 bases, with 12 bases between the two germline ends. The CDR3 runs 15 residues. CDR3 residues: CASSQQQGVNQPQHF. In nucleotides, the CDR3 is TGCGCCAGCAGCCAGCAACAGGGCGTCAATCAGCCCCAGCATTTT.

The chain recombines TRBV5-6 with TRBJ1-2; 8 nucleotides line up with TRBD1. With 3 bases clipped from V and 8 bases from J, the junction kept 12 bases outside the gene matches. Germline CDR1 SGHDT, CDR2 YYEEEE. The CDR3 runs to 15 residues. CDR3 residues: CASSSSGQGARGYTF. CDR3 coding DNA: TGTGCCAGCAGCTCTAGCGGTCAGGGGGCACGGGGCTACACCTTC.

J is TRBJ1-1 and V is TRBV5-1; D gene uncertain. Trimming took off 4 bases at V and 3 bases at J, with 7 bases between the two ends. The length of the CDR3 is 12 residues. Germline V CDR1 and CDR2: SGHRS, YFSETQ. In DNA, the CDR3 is TGCGCCAGCAGCGGTGGAGACACTGAAGCTTTCTTT. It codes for CASSGGDTEAFF.

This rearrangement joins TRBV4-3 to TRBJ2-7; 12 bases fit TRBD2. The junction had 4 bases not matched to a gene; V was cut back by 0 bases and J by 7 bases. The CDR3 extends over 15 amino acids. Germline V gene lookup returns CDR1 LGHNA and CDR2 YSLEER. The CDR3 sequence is CASSQDTTSGREQYF. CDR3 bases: TGCGCCAGCAGCCAAGATACTACTAGCGGGAGGGAGCAGTACTTC.

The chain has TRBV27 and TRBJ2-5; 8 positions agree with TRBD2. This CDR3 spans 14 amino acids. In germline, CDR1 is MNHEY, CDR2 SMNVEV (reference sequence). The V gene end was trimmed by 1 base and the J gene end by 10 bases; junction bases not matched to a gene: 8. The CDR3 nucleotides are TGTGCCAGCAGTTTATTCCGGGGGGGTTCGGACCAGTACTTC. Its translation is CASSLFRGGSDQYF.

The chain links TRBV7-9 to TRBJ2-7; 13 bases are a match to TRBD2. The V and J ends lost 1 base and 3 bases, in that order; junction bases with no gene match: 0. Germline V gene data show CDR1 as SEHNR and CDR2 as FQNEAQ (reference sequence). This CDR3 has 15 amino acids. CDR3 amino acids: CASSLGTSGGYEQYF. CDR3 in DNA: TGTGCCAGCAGCTTAGGGACTAGCGGGGGCTACGAGCAGTACTTC.

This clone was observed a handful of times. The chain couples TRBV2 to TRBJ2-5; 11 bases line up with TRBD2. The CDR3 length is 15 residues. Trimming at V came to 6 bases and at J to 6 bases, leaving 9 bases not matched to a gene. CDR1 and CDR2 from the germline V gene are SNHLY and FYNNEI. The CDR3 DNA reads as TGTGCCAGCAGGTTAGCGGGGGGGAGGGCAAAGACCCAGTACTTC. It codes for CASRLAGGRAKTQYF. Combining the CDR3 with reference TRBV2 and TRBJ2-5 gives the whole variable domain EPEVTQTPSHQVTQMGQEVILRCVPISNHLYFYWYRQILGQKVEFLVSFYNNEISEKSEIFDDQFSVERPDGSNFTLKIRSTKLEDSAMYFCASRLAGGRAKTQYFGPGTRLLVL.

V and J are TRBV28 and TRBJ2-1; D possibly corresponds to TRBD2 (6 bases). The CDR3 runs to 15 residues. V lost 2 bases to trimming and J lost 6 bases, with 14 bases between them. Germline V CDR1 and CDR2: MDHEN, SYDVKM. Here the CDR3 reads CASSLVLGRINEQFF. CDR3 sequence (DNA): TGTGCCAGCAGTTTAGTTTTAGGGAGGATCAATGAGCAGTTCTTC. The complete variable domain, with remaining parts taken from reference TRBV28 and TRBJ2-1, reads DVKVTQSSRYLVKRTGEKVFLECVQDMDHENMFWYRQDPGLGLRLIYFSYDVKMKEKGDIPEGYSVSREKKERFSLILESASTNQTSMYLCASSLVLGRINEQFFGPGTRLTVL.

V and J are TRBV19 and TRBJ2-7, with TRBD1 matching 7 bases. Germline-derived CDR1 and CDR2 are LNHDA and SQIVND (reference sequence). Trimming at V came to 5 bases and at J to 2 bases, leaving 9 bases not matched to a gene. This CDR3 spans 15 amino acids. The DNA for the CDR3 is TGTGCCAGTAGTGTGGGACAGCCCCAAACCTACGAGCAGTACTTC. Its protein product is CASSVGQPQTYEQYF. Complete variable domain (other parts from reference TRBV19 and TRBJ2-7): DGGITQSPKYLFRKEGQNVTLSCEQNLNHDAMYWYRQDPGQGLRLIYYSQIVNDFQKGDIAEGYSVSREKKESFPLTVTSAQKNPTAFYLCASSVGQPQTYEQYFGPGTRLTVT.

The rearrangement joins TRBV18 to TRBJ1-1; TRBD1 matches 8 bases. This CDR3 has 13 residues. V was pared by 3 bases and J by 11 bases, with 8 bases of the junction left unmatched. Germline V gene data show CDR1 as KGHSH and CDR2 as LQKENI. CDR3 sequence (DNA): TGTGCCAGCTCACCGTCAATGGACAGGGATGCTTTCTTT. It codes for CASSPSMDRDAFF.

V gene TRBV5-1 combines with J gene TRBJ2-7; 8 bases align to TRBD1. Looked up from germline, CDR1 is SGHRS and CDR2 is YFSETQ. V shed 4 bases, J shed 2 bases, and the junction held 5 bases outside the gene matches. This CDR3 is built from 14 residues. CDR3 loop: CASSGQTGAYEQYF. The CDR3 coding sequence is TGCGCCAGCAGCGGGCAGACAGGGGCCTACGAGCAGTACTTC.

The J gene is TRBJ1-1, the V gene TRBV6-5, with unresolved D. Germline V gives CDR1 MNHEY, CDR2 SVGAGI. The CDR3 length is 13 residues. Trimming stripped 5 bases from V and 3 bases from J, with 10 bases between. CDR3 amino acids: CASSESGYTEAFF. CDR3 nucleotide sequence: TGTGCCAGCAGTGAATCCGGTTACACTGAAGCTTTCTTT.

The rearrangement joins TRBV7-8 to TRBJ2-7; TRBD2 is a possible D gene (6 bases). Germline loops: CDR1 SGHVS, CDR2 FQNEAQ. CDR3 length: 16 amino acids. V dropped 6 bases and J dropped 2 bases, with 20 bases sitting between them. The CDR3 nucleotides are TGTGCCAGCAGACTAAGCGGGTATGGGACCCCCTACGAGCAGTACTTC. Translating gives CASRLSGYGTPYEQYF.

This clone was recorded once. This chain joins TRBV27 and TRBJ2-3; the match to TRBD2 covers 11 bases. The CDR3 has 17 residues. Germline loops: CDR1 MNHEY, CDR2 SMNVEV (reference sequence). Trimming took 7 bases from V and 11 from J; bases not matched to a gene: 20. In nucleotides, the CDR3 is TGTGCCAGCATTATTTCGGCAACTAGCGGGGGCCCTCGGGAGCAGTATTTT. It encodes CASIISATSGGPREQYF.

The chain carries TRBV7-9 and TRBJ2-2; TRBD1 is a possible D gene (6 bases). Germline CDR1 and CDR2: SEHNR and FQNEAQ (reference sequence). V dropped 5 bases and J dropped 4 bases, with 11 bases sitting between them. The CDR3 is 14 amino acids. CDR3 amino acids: CASSPTQGTGELFF. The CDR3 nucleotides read TGTGCCAGCAGCCCCACACAGGGCACCGGGGAGCTGTTTTTT. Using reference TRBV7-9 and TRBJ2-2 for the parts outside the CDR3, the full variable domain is DTGVSQNPRHKITKRGQNVTFRCDPISEHNRLYWYRQTLGQGPEFLTYFQNEAQLEKSRLLSDRFSAERPKGSFSTLEIQRTEQGDSAMYLCASSPTQGTGELFFGEGSRLTVL.

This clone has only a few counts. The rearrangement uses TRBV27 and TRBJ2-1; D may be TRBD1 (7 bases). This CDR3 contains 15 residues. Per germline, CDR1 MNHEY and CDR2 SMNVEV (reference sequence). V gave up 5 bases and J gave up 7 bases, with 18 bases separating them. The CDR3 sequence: CASSLGPGGWNEQFF. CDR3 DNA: TGTGCCAGCAGTCTCGGGCCAGGGGGGTGGAATGAGCAGTTCTTC.

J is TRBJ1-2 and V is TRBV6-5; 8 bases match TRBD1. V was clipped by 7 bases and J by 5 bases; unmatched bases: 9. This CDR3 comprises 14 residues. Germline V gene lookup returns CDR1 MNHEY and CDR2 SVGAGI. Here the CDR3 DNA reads TGTGCCAGCACAGGAGGGGGACAGGAGTATGGCTACACCTTC. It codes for CASTGGGQEYGYTF.

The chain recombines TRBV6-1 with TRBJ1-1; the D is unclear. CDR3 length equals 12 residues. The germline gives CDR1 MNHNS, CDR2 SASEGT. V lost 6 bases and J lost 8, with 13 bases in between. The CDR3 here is CASRNGNTEAFF. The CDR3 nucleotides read TGTGCCAGCAGGAATGGCAATACGGAAGCTTTCTTT.

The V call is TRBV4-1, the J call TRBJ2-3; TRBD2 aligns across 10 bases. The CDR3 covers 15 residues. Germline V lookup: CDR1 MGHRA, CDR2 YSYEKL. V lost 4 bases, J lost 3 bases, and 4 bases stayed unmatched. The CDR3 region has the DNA TGCGCCAGCAGCCTGAGCGGGGGGGCGACAGATACGCAGTATTTT. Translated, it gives CASSLSGGATDTQYF.

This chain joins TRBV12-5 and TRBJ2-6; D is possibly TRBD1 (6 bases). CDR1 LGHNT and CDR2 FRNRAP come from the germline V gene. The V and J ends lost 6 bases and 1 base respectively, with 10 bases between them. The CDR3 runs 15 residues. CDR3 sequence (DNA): TGTGCTAGTGGCCTGGGGGCGTCTGGGGCCAACGTCCTGACTTTC. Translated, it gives CASGLGASGANVLTF.

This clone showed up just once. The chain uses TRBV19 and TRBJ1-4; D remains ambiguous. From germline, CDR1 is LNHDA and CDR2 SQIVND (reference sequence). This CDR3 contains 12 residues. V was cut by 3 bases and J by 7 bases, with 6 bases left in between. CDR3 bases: TGTGCCAGTAGTATGAGAGTTGAAAAACTGTTTTTT. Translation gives CASSMRVEKLFF.

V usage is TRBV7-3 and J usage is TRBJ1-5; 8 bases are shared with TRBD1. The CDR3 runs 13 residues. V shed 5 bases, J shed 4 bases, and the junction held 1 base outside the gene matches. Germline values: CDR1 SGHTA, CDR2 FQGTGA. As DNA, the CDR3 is TGTGCCAGCAGCCGGGACAGGAATCAGCCCCAGCATTTT. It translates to CASSRDRNQPQHF.

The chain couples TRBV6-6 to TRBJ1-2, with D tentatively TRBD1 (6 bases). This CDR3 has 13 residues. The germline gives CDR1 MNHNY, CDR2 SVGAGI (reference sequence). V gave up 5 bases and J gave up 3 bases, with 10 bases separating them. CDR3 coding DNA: TGTGCCAGCAGTAACCCAGGGGACTATGGCTACACCTTC. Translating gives CASSNPGDYGYTF.

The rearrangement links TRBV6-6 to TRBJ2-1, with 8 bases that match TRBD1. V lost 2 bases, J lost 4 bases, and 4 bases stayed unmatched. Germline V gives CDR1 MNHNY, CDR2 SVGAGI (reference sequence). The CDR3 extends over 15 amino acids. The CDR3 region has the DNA TGTGCCAGCAGTTACCCGGACAGGGAATACAATGAGCAGTTCTTC. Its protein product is CASSYPDREYNEQFF.

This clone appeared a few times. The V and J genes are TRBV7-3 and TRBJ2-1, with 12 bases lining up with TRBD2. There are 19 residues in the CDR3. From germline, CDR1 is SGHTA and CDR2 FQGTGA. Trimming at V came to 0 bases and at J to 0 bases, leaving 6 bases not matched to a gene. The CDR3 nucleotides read TGTGCCAGCAGCTTAACGACTAGCGGGGGCCCGGGCTCCTACAATGAGCAGTTCTTC. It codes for CASSLTTSGGPGSYNEQFF. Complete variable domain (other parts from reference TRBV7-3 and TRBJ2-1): GAGVSQTPSNKVTEKGKYVELRCDPISGHTALYWYRQSLGQGPEFLIYFQGTGAADDSGLPNDRFFAVRPEGSVSTLKIQRTERGDSAVYLCASSLTTSGGPGSYNEQFFGPGTRLTVL.

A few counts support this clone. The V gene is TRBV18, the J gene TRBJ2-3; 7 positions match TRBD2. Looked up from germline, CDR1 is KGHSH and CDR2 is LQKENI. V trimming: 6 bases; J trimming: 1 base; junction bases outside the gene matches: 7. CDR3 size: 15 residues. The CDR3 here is CASSQGLVRTDTQYF. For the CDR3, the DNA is TGTGCCAGCTCTCAAGGACTAGTTCGCACAGATACGCAGTATTTT.

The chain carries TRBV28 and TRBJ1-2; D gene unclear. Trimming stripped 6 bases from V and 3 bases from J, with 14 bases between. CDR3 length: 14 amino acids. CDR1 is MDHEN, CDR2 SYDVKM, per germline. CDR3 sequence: CASSSHGRYYGYTF. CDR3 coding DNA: TGTGCCAGCAGCTCCCACGGGAGGTACTATGGCTACACCTTC.